This TCR beta chain comes out of a study of breast tumors, draining lymph nodes, adjacent tissues. TCRdb passed the multiplex PCR reads through MiXCR, listing each CDR3 protein once. Among nearly 200,000 distinct CDR3 sequences, approximately 33% were seen once, and the ten largest hold 4.3%. This clonotype was detected many times. Its antigen is still unknown. Axillary draining lymph nodes of breast cancer patients supplied the node samples. Germline V gene sequence: CDR1 MNHNY, CDR2 SVGAGI (reference sequence). This CDR3 has 15 amino acids. V lost 3 bases and J lost 6; bases outside the gene matches: 6. Points from the study as a whole: Tumor repertoires ranked between lymph nodes and nontumor tissue in diversity, with V and J gene preferences. Data fit most tumor T cells coming from lymph node, expanding in tumor.

The material sequenced was axillary lymph node tissue. This receptor was obtained from a female donor with breast cancer. Some clones in this sample may be carry-over from other donors' samples. The chain links TRBV6-6 to TRBJ2-2; 8 nucleotides match TRBD1. The CDR3 protein is CASSYGTGASGELFF. The CDR3 region has the DNA TGTGCCAGCAGTTATGGGACAGGAGCGTCCGGGGAGCTGTTTTTT.